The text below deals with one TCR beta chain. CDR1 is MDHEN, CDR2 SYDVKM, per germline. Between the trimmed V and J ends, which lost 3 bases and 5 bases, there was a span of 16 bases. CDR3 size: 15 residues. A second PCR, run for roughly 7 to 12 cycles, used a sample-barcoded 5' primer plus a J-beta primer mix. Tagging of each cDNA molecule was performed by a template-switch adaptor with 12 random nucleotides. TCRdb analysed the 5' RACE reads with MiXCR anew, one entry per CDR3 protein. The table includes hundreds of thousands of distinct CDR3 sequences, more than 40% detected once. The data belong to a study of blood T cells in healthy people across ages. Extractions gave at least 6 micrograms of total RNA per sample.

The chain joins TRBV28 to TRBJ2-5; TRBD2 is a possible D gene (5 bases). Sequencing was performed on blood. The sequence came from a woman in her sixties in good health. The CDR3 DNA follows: TGTGCCAGCAGTTTGGGGAGTCTTGGTTCCGAGACCCAGTACTTC. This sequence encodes CASSLGSLGSETQYF.